The 25 T cell receptor beta chains below all came from one sample that was sequenced in a study of sequential checkpoint blockade in melanoma. Repertoires were generated with immunoSEQ multiplex PCR, while TCRdb's copy carries only in-frame clones and drops some. The sample has tens of thousands of clones; over 30% are singletons. The sample's treatment: randomized to nivolumab then ipilimumab (arm A) or the reverse (arm B). The material sequenced was tumor tissue (inferred from file names), taken from a patient given nivolumab and ipilimumab in sequence. The receptors here all came from a human donor with melanoma.

The chain combines TRBV19 with TRBJ2-5; 16 bases fit TRBD2. Per the germline V gene, CDR1 is LNHDA and CDR2 is SQIVND (reference sequence). The CDR3 is 18 amino acids. The J segment lost 2 bases and the V segment lost 5 bases, leaving 8 bases of the junction unmatched. CDR3 sequence reads: CASSVSGLAGGIQETQYF. For the CDR3, the DNA is TGTGCCAGTAGTGTTTCGGGACTAGCGGGGGGGATACAAGAGACCCAGTACTTC.

This clone showed up just a few times. V is TRBV11-3 and J is TRBJ2-1, with 12 bases lining up with TRBD2. Per the germline V gene, CDR1 is SGHNT and CDR2 is YENEEA. Losses at the gene ends were 4 bases for V and 8 bases for J; bases not matched to a gene: 9. This CDR3 region has 16 residues. CDR3 amino acids: CASSSRTSGDRYEQFF. The CDR3 bases are TGTGCCAGCAGCTCCCGGACTAGCGGGGATAGGTATGAGCAGTTCTTC.

The V gene is TRBV6-8, the J gene TRBJ1-5; D is ambiguous. The V gene lost 10 bases and the J gene lost 0 bases, with 13 bases spanning the gap. The CDR3 has 14 residues. Germline V CDR1 and CDR2: MNHGY, SAAAGT. The CDR3 loop is CATQLGNSNQPQHF. The CDR3 bases are TGTGCCACTCAGTTAGGGAATAGCAATCAGCCCCAGCATTTT.

This clone was detected only once. The V call is TRBV19, the J call TRBJ1-2; tentative D call: TRBD1 (5 bases). This CDR3 has 14 amino acids. The V end lost 6 bases, the J end lost 8 bases, and 19 bases lay between the germline ends. CDR1 is LNHDA, CDR2 SQIVND, per germline (reference sequence). As DNA, the CDR3 is TGTGCCAGTAGCCCGGGACGGGCAGAGGGAGGCTACACCTTC. This codes for CASSPGRAEGGYTF.

CDR3 sequence (DNA): TGTGCCAGCAACCCGGGATATGGGAGCTCCTACAATGAGCAGTTCTTC. It translates to CASNPGYGSSYNEQFF. V and J are TRBV9 and TRBJ2-1; a possible D gene is TRBD2 (5 bases). Trimming left V 6 bases short and J 0 bases short, with 16 bases between. Germline CDR1 reads SGDLS; CDR2 reads YYNGEE. This CDR3 spans 16 amino acids.

On this clone: Other DNA sequences in this specimen translate into the identical CDR3. V and J are TRBV28 and TRBJ2-6; tentative D call: TRBD1 (6 bases). Between the trimmed V and J ends, which lost 4 bases and 4 bases, there was a span of 11 bases. The CDR3 spans 15 residues. Germline CDR1 and CDR2: MDHEN and SYDVKM. The CDR3 DNA reads TGTGCCAGCAGTTCCAGGGGTTCGGGGGCCAACGTCCTGACTTTC. Translated: CASSSRGSGANVLTF.

The V call is TRBV9, the J call TRBJ2-5; 7 nucleotides match TRBD2. Germline loops: CDR1 SGDLS, CDR2 YYNGEE. The CDR3 sequence is 15 residues long. V lost 1 base and J lost 2; bases outside the gene matches: 5. The DNA of the CDR3 is TGTGCCAGCAGCGTATCAAGCGGGACTCAAGAGACCCAGTACTTC. Protein: CASSVSSGTQETQYF.

This clone was found a few times. This chain joins TRBV19 and TRBJ2-4, with a weak D call TRBD2 (5 bases). The CDR3 covers 17 residues. V shed 5 bases and J shed 1 base, with 18 bases lying between them. Looked up from germline, CDR1 is LNHDA and CDR2 is SQIVND (reference sequence). The CDR3 coding sequence is TGTGCCAGTAGTTCCCGGACGGCCCCGGGGGCCAAAAACATTCAGTACTTC. Translation: CASSSRTAPGAKNIQYF.

This clone was observed a handful of times. The chain recombines TRBV9 with TRBJ2-7; D unresolved. Germline V lookup: CDR1 SGDLS, CDR2 YYNGEE. Deletions cut 2 bases from V and 2 bases from J, with 11 bases between. The CDR3 is 14 amino acids. CDR3 DNA sequence: TGTGCCAGCAGCGTTTCGGGTGCAACCTACGAGCAGTACTTC. Encoded protein: CASSVSGATYEQYF. Variable domain in full (rest from reference TRBV9 and TRBJ2-7): DSGVTQTPKHLITATGQRVTLRCSPRSGDLSVYWYQQSLDQGLQFLIQYYNGEERAKGNILERFSAQQFPDLHSELNLSSLELGDSALYFCASSVSGATYEQYFGPGTRLTVT.

This clone came up once. The chain has TRBV29-1 and TRBJ1-3, with 8 bases fitting TRBD1. V gave up 6 bases and J gave up 6 bases; unmatched junction bases: 4. Germline CDR1 reads SQVTM; CDR2 reads ANQGSEA. The CDR3 spans 12 residues. The CDR3 protein is CSVGQGENTIYF. CDR3 DNA: TGCAGCGTCGGACAGGGAGAAAACACCATATATTTT.

This chain uses TRBV6-1 with TRBJ1-2; D call uncertain. V lost 0 bases and J lost 4, with 9 bases in between. Germline values: CDR1 MNHNS, CDR2 SASEGT. The CDR3 spans 14 residues. The CDR3 here is CASSEAKGSYGYTF. Written as DNA, the CDR3 is TGTGCCAGCAGTGAAGCGAAGGGCTCCTATGGCTACACCTTC.

CDR3 DNA sequence: TGCGCCAGCAGCTTGGAGTGGGGACAGAGTAACTATGGCTACACCTTC. The encoded protein is CASSLEWGQSNYGYTF. The V gene is TRBV5-1, the J gene TRBJ1-2, with 7 bases matching TRBD1. Germline CDR1 and CDR2: SGHRS and YFSETQ. With V trimmed by 0 bases and J by 1 base, 6 bases remained unmatched. CDR3 size: 16 residues.

V is TRBV6-8 and J is TRBJ1-2; the match to TRBD1 covers 11 bases. V dropped 10 bases and J dropped 6; count of bases not matched to a gene: 4. The CDR3 runs 12 residues. Looked up from germline, CDR1 is MNHGY and CDR2 is SAAAGT. The CDR3 nucleotides are TGTGCCATCAGGGGACAGGGGGATGGCTACACCTTC. Translation gives CAIRGQGDGYTF.

This clone was counted only a few times. The chain joins TRBV6-8 to TRBJ2-2, with no clear D. This CDR3 has 14 amino acids. Looked up from germline, CDR1 is MNHGY and CDR2 is SAAAGT. The ends were cut back, 0 bases at V and 3 bases at J, with 5 bases in the middle. The CDR3 DNA sequence: TGTGCCAGCAGTTACTCGGGGTACACCGGGGAGCTGTTTTTT. Translated: CASSYSGYTGELFF.

This clone was counted only a few times. This CDR3 reads CASSSSQGSEQFF. CDR3 coding DNA: TGTGCCAGTAGTAGCTCACAGGGATCCGAGCAGTTCTTC. J is TRBJ2-1 and V is TRBV19; TRBD1 might be the D (6 bases). The CDR3 runs 13 residues. V shed 4 bases and J shed 10 bases, with 14 bases lying between them. Per the germline V gene, CDR1 is LNHDA and CDR2 is SQIVND (reference sequence).

The gene calls are TRBV14 and TRBJ2-1, with 13 bases fitting TRBD2. The V segment lost 0 bases and the J segment 3 bases; nucleotides outside the gene matches: 5. CDR3 size: 18 residues. The V gene's germline CDR1 is SGHDN and CDR2 FVKESK. The CDR3 nucleotides read TGTGCCAGCAGCCAAGAGGGGGGACTAGCGGGGAACTACAATGAGCAGTTCTTC. It encodes CASSQEGGLAGNYNEQFF.

V usage is TRBV5-1 and J usage is TRBJ1-2; D may be TRBD1 (6 bases). The CDR3 loop spans 19 amino acids. The germline V gene encodes CDR1 SGHRS and CDR2 YFSETQ. Trimming removed 1 base from V and 4 bases from J, with 26 bases in between. Here the CDR3 reads CASSLKAQGIPGLTYGYTF. In nucleotides, the CDR3 is TGCGCCAGCAGCTTGAAGGCGCAGGGGATACCCGGCTTAACCTATGGCTACACCTTC.

The chain carries TRBV10-2 and TRBJ1-5; D possibly corresponds to TRBD1 (5 bases). Germline V CDR1 and CDR2: WSHSY, SAAADI. The V gene lost 7 bases and the J gene lost 6 bases, with 19 bases spanning the gap. This CDR3 has 15 residues. CDR3 loop: CASTGSGAMGQPQHF. CDR3 DNA sequence: TGCGCCAGCACAGGGTCCGGGGCAATGGGTCAGCCCCAGCATTTT.

The chain has TRBV28 and TRBJ2-1, with D unresolved. V was pared by 8 bases and J by 0 bases, with 11 bases between. This CDR3 is built from 14 residues. Germline assignment: CDR1 MDHEN and CDR2 SYDVKM. The CDR3 spells CASLKMSSYNEQFF. Here the CDR3 DNA reads TGTGCCAGCCTTAAGATGAGCTCCTACAATGAGCAGTTCTTC.

There are a few counts of this clone. The rearrangement links TRBV9 to TRBJ2-3; D may be TRBD2 (6 bases). Germline-derived CDR1 and CDR2 are SGDLS and YYNGEE. V was pared by 2 bases and J by 5 bases, with 15 bases between. The CDR3 sequence is 15 residues long. The chain's CDR3 is CASSVLGDWRDTQYF. The CDR3 DNA sequence: TGTGCCAGCAGCGTGTTGGGGGACTGGCGAGATACGCAGTATTTT.

The chain combines TRBV6-8 with TRBJ1-5; 7 nucleotides match TRBD1. After removal of 6 bases from V and 3 bases from J, the junction contained 14 bases not matched to a gene. Germline CDR1 reads MNHGY; CDR2 reads SAAAGT. This CDR3 is 17 amino acids long. The CDR3 loop reads CASSPLGTEWANQPQHF. For the CDR3, the DNA is TGTGCCAGCAGCCCGTTAGGGACAGAATGGGCCAATCAGCCCCAGCATTTT.

CDR3 region: CASESSGGAEETQYF. In DNA form, the CDR3 reads TGTGCCAGCGAAAGTAGCGGGGGGGCCGAAGAGACCCAGTACTTC. The gene calls are TRBV28 and TRBJ2-5, with 11 bases fitting TRBD2. J was trimmed by 3 bases and V by 8 bases; bases with no gene match: 8. This CDR3 is 15 amino acids long. CDR1 is MDHEN, CDR2 SYDVKM, per germline.

The chain employs TRBV28 and TRBJ1-2, with D possibly matching TRBD1 (5 bases). Trimming cost V 8 bases and J 0 bases, with 13 bases left between them. This CDR3 region has 14 residues. CDR1 and CDR2 (germline): MDHEN, SYDVKM. The chain's CDR3 is CASVSRGPNYGYTF. The CDR3 DNA follows: TGTGCCAGCGTGTCAAGGGGCCCTAACTATGGCTACACCTTC.

The CDR3 sequence is CASRPRQGNQPQHF. The CDR3 bases are TGTGCCAGCAGACCCCGACAGGGGAATCAGCCCCAGCATTTT. The rearrangement uses TRBV28 and TRBJ1-5; 8 nucleotides align to TRBD1. Germline loops: CDR1 MDHEN, CDR2 SYDVKM. V shed 6 bases and J 4 bases; nucleotides not matched to a gene: 5. This CDR3 comprises 14 residues.

This clone is medium-sized in the sample. This rearrangement joins TRBV15 to TRBJ1-1; D may be TRBD1 (5 bases). The CDR3 length is 15 residues. Germline CDR1 and CDR2: LNHNV and YYDKDF (reference sequence). The germline V and J ends were trimmed by 1 base and 3 bases, with 12 bases remaining between them. CDR3 sequence (DNA): TGTGCCACCAGCAGAGGCCCGGGGCTTGACACTGAAGCTTTCTTT. Amino acid sequence: CATSRGPGLDTEAFF.